This is a list of T cell receptor beta chains from one sample in a study of cytomegalovirus exposure and HLA in healthy donors. TCRdb keeps only in-frame clones here, not all; method: immunoSEQ multiplex PCR. This table holds about 140,000 clones, around 10% found once. Sequencing was done on a sample of PBMCs. These receptors all stem from a male donor in good health and CMV-seronegative. CDR3s include the opening cysteine and the closing phenylalanine or tryptophan. Each record gives: V gene, CDR3 length, J gene, clone size, D gene, CDR3 protein, CDR3 DNA. D genes are given only for firm matches. Part of the rows lack a size; the others show once, few, many or a class for expanded clones.

v_call: TRBV18
cdr3_length: 12
j_call: TRBJ2-7
clone_size: few
d_call: .
cdr3_aa: CASSRADYEQYF
cdr3_nt: TGTGCCAGCTCACGAGCGGACTACGAGCAGTACTTC

v_call: TRBV7-9
cdr3_length: 13
j_call: TRBJ1-2
clone_size: .
d_call: .
cdr3_aa: CASSIDSNYGYTF
cdr3_nt: TGTGCCAGCAGCATCGACAGCAACTATGGCTACACCTTC

v_call: TRBV28
cdr3_length: 17
j_call: TRBJ1-5
clone_size: few
d_call: .
cdr3_aa: CASSSGRKGGSNQPQHF
cdr3_nt: TGTGCCAGCAGTTCGGGACGCAAGGGGGGGAGCAATCAGCCCCAGCATTTT

v_call: TRBV11-2
cdr3_length: 16
j_call: TRBJ2-3
clone_size: .
d_call: TRBD2
cdr3_aa: CASSSRQLAGTDTQYF
cdr3_nt: TGTGCCAGCAGCTCCCGACAGCTAGCGGGAACAGATACGCAGTATTTT

v_call: TRBV30
cdr3_length: 14
j_call: TRBJ2-7
clone_size: few
d_call: .
cdr3_aa: CAWKSALRSYEQYF
cdr3_nt: TGTGCCTGGAAGAGCGCCCTAAGGTCCTACGAGCAGTACTTC

v_call: TRBV7-2
cdr3_length: 13
j_call: TRBJ1-1
clone_size: few
d_call: .
cdr3_aa: CASSLGEGTEAFF
cdr3_nt: TGTGCCAGCAGCTTAGGCGAGGGCACTGAAGCTTTCTTT

v_call: TRBV9
cdr3_length: 16
j_call: TRBJ1-4
clone_size: few
d_call: .
cdr3_aa: CASSLTGGPESEKLFF
cdr3_nt: TGTGCCAGCAGCCTTACAGGCGGTCCGGAGAGCGAAAAACTGTTTTTT

v_call: TRBV19
cdr3_length: 15
j_call: TRBJ2-3
clone_size: .
d_call: TRBD2
cdr3_aa: CASSMGGELTDTQYF
cdr3_nt: TGTGCCAGTAGTATGGGAGGGGAGCTCACAGATACGCAGTATTTT

v_call: TRBV7-9
cdr3_length: 16
j_call: TRBJ1-1
clone_size: few
d_call: TRBD1
cdr3_aa: CASSLSGQGFGTEAFF
cdr3_nt: TGTGCCAGCAGCTTATCGGGACAGGGGTTTGGCACTGAAGCTTTCTTT

v_call: TRBV4-3
cdr3_length: 15
j_call: TRBJ2-1
clone_size: few
d_call: TRBD2
cdr3_aa: CASSQQLAGENEQFF
cdr3_nt: TGCGCCAGCAGCCAACAACTAGCGGGGGAAAATGAGCAGTTCTTC

v_call: TRBV28
cdr3_length: 13
j_call: TRBJ2-4
clone_size: few
d_call: .
cdr3_aa: CASSLPGANIQYF
cdr3_nt: TGTGCCAGCAGTTTACCAGGGGCAAACATTCAGTACTTC

v_call: TRBV5-4
cdr3_length: 15
j_call: TRBJ2-1
clone_size: .
d_call: TRBD2
cdr3_aa: CASSPGLASQGEQFF
cdr3_nt: TGTGCCAGCAGCCCGGGACTAGCGTCCCAAGGGGAGCAGTTCTTC

v_call: TRBV19
cdr3_length: 14
j_call: TRBJ1-3
clone_size: .
d_call: .
cdr3_aa: CASRSTGGGNTIYF
cdr3_nt: TGTGCCAGTAGGTCAACCGGGGGTGGAAACACCATATATTTT

v_call: TRBV11-2
cdr3_length: 13
j_call: TRBJ1-2
clone_size: .
d_call: .
cdr3_aa: CASSLDSNYGYTF
cdr3_nt: TGTGCCAGCAGCTTAGACTCGAACTATGGCTACACCTTC